The source of this TCR beta chain is a study of cytomegalovirus exposure and HLA in healthy donors. Points from the study as a whole: The study labeled under 200 TCR beta chains cytomegalovirus-associated.

Remarks on this clone: The target antigen is unknown.

This CDR3 comprises 16 residues. CDR1 and CDR2 from the germline V gene are SEHNR and FQNEAQ (reference sequence). J gave up 3 bases and V 5 bases, and 8 bases lay outside the gene matches. Primers for the PCR totalled 60 Vbeta and 13 Jbeta. Assay: immunoSEQ multiplex PCR; the TCRdb copy retains only in-frame clones and omits some. The sample shows about 97,000 clones, 70% to 80% of them seen only once. In nominal health when sampled, donors likely had unrecorded immune exposures nonetheless. The receptor was derived from a male donor in good health and CMV-seropositive. This chain uses TRBV7-9 with TRBJ2-3; 10 bases agree with TRBD2. Sample: PBMCs. The CDR3 reads CASSRWTSGMTDTQYF. CDR3 nucleotide sequence: TGTGCCAGCAGCAGGTGGACTAGCGGAATGACAGATACGCAGTATTTT.